This is a list of T cell receptor beta chains from one sample in a study of spatial heterogeneity in lung cancer. TCRdb recomputed calls from the 5' RACE reads with MiXCR, one row per CDR3 protein. The data show about 82,000 distinct CDR3 sequences, roughly 13% seen once. Sequenced material: PBMCs, taken at surgery. These receptors all stem from a male donor with early-stage non-small cell lung cancer. The CDR3 runs from the conserved cysteine through the conserved F or W. D genes are given only for firm matches. Clone size is given for some rows only: seen once, a few or many times, or a class if the clone is expanded.

clone_size | j_call | d_call | v_call | cdr3_aa | cdr3_nt
. | TRBJ1-1 | . | TRBV28 | CASKRGSNTEAFF | TGTGCCAGCAAAAGGGGATCGAACACTGAAGCTTTCTTT
. | TRBJ2-3 | TRBD2 | TRBV6-2/TRBV6-3 | CASSSGTSGRAPDLDTQYF | TGTGCCAGCAGTTCTGGGACTAGCGGGAGGGCCCCCGACTTAGATACGCAGTATTTT
few | TRBJ2-3 | TRBD1 | TRBV6-1 | CASSEQSPGTGGADTQYF | TGTGCCAGCAGTGAACAGTCGCCCGGGACAGGGGGCGCAGATACGCAGTATTTT
many | TRBJ2-2 | TRBD1 | TRBV24-1 | CATSEQGVNTGELFF | TGTGCCACCAGTGAACAGGGGGTGAACACCGGGGAGCTGTTTTTT
. | TRBJ1-1 | . | TRBV10-3 | CAISRDTEAFF | TGTGCCATTTCTAGGGATACAGAAGCTTTCTTT
. | TRBJ2-7 | . | TRBV12-3/TRBV12-4 | CASSTQGVAYEQYF | TGTGCCAGCAGTACTCAGGGAGTTGCCTACGAGCAGTACTTC
few | TRBJ1-2 | . | TRBV12-3/TRBV12-4 | CASSLGSLGAPTF | TGTGCCAGCAGTTTAGGATCATTGGGGGCACCGACCTTC
many | TRBJ2-2 | . | TRBV7-2 | CASSLLIGGELFF | TGTGCCAGCAGCCTTCTGATTGGGGGGGAGCTGTTTTTT
. | TRBJ2-5 | TRBD1 | TRBV14 | CASSQDLRGRETQYF | TGTGCCAGCAGCCAAGATTTGAGGGGGCGGGAGACCCAGTACTTC
many | TRBJ2-7 | . | TRBV10-3 | CAISNPSTYEQYF | TGTGCCATCAGTAATCCCAGCACCTACGAGCAGTACTTC
few | TRBJ1-3 | . | TRBV7-2 | CASSLNGGVSGNTIYF | TGTGCCAGCAGCTTAAACGGCGGGGTCTCTGGAAACACCATATATTTT
. | TRBJ2-1 | TRBD2 | TRBV6-1 | CASSGLAGGGNEQFF | TGTGCCAGCAGTGGCCTAGCGGGAGGAGGGAATGAGCAGTTCTTC
few | TRBJ2-2 | . | TRBV10-3 | CAISEGQGSNTGELFF | TGTGCCATCAGTGAGGGGCAGGGTAGTAACACCGGGGAGCTGTTTTTT
few | TRBJ1-2 | . | TRBV6-1 | CASSEQAGPYGYTF | TGTGCCAGCAGTGAACAAGCGGGACCCTATGGCTACACCTTC
. | TRBJ2-1 | TRBD1 | TRBV29-1 | CSVGQGNNYNEQFF | TGCAGCGTCGGACAGGGGAATAACTACAATGAGCAGTTCTTC
. | TRBJ1-2 | TRBD1 | TRBV5-8 | CASSLQGSGYTF | TGTGCCAGCAGCTTACAGGGGAGCGGCTACACCTTC
. | TRBJ2-5 | . | TRBV29-1 | CSVLSLNMGGETQYF | TGCAGCGTCCTCAGCCTCAATATGGGGGGAGAGACCCAGTACTTC
. | TRBJ2-5 | TRBD2 | TRBV3-1 | CASSQTSGRSETQYF | TGTGCCAGCAGCCAAACTAGCGGGAGGAGTGAGACCCAGTACTTC
many | TRBJ1-1 | . | TRBV14 | CASRLNTEAFF | TGTGCCAGCAGATTAAACACTGAAGCTTTCTTT
many | TRBJ1-2 | . | TRBV12-3/TRBV12-4 | CASSFQAGTLYGYTF | TGTGCCAGCAGTTTTCAGGCAGGAACCCTCTATGGCTACACCTTC
many | TRBJ1-1 | . | TRBV18 | CASSPTSTLTEAFF | TGTGCCAGCTCACCAACTTCGACACTCACTGAAGCTTTCTTT
few | TRBJ2-1 | . | TRBV3-1 | CASSPGKDNEQFF | TGTGCCAGCAGCCCCGGTAAGGACAATGAGCAGTTCTTC
few | TRBJ2-5 | . | TRBV27 | CASSLLGGLQETQYF | TGTGCCAGCAGTCTCCTTGGAGGGCTTCAAGAGACCCAGTACTTC
many | TRBJ1-1 | TRBD1 | TRBV29-1 | CSVGQYDRGIGNTEAFF | TGCAGCGTTGGCCAATACGACAGGGGGATCGGTAACACTGAAGCTTTCTTT
. | TRBJ2-4 | . | TRBV12-3/TRBV12-4 | CASTGDTKNIQYF | TGTGCCAGCACCGGGGATACCAAAAACATTCAGTACTTC
medium-sized | TRBJ2-5 | . | TRBV2 | CASSELETQYF | TGTGCCAGCAGTGAACTGGAGACCCAGTACTTC
many | TRBJ1-3 | TRBD1 | TRBV11-2 | CASSSLRQGGSGNTIYF | TGTGCCAGCAGCTCCCTCCGACAGGGGGGCTCTGGAAACACCATATATTTT
once | TRBJ1-4 | TRBD1 | TRBV7-9 | CASSLDREREKLFF | TGTGCCAGCAGCTTGGACAGGGAGCGAGAAAAACTGTTTTTT
few | TRBJ2-2 | TRBD2 | TRBV11-2 | CASSLLASGYTGELFF | TGTGCCAGCAGCTTGTTGGCTAGCGGCTACACCGGGGAGCTGTTTTTT
. | TRBJ2-7 | . | TRBV9 | CASSVGGGGATYEQYF | TGTGCCAGCAGCGTAGGAGGAGGGGGGGCCACCTACGAGCAGTACTTC
. | TRBJ2-1 | . | TRBV30 | CAWSVIRDRYNEQFF | TGTGCCTGGAGTGTAATCAGGGATCGGTACAATGAGCAGTTCTTC
. | TRBJ2-7 | TRBD2 | TRBV5-1 | CASSHGLAGGLSYEQYF | TGCGCCAGCAGCCACGGACTAGCGGGAGGGCTCTCCTACGAGCAGTACTTC
. | TRBJ2-3 | . | TRBV7-9 | CASSLNGGGTDTQYF | TGTGCCAGCAGCTTAAACGGGGGAGGCACAGATACGCAGTATTTT